This T cell receptor beta chain was profiled in a study of siplizumab effects on memory and regulatory T cells. Notes on the study in general: Proliferating clones, CD4+ or CD8+, lacked an assignable naive or memory phenotype in roughly 80-96% of cases. Naive T cells looked more diverse than memory cells and looked like major alloresponse contributors.

The CDR3 has 13 amino acids. V was clipped by 1 base and J by 5 bases, with 6 bases between them. Germline assignment: CDR1 SGHAT and CDR2 FQNNGV. To note about this clone: Its antigen is not identified.

Sequencing used immunoSEQ multiplex PCR; TCRdb keeps in-frame clones, though not all of them. The table records around 87,000 clones, 80% to 90% of them present only once. V usage is TRBV11-2 and J usage is TRBJ1-5; D is unclear. This sequence originates from a human donor in good health. Sequenced sample: CD4+ T cells sorted from blood. For the CDR3, the DNA is TGTGCCAGCAGCTTAGGATCCCATCAGCCCCAGCATTTT. This encodes CASSLGSHQPQHF.